Each of the 8 T cell receptor beta chains below was sequenced from the same sample in a study of CD8 T cells in Susac syndrome. The authors reverse transcribed roughly 0.5 to 1 ug RNA with random hexamers. Via MiXCR, TCRdb re-called the immunoSEQ multiplex PCR reads, giving one row per CDR3 protein. The data hold 130,000 to 150,000 distinct CDR3 sequences, with 94% observed a single time. The specimen was CD8+ T cells from PBMCs. The receptors were gathered from a human donor in good health.

The V and J genes are TRBV30 and TRBJ1-1; D unclear. CDR3 length: 13 amino acids. V shed 0 bases and J shed 2 bases, with 7 bases lying between them. Germline-derived CDR1 and CDR2 are GTSNPN and SVGIG (reference sequence). DNA of the CDR3: TGTGCCTGGAGTGTTAACAGTAACACTGAAGCTTTCTTT. It codes for CAWSVNSNTEAFF.

This chain uses TRBV5-6 with TRBJ2-7; 8 nucleotides align to TRBD1. The V gene's germline CDR1 is SGHDT and CDR2 YYEEEE. CDR3 size: 14 residues. Losses at the gene ends were 4 bases for V and 6 bases for J; bases not matched to a gene: 9. The CDR3 is CASSLSSTGVEQYF. The CDR3 nucleotides read TGTGCCAGCAGCCTCTCCTCGACAGGGGTCGAGCAGTACTTC.

This sequence joins TRBV20-1 and TRBJ2-3; 9 bases are shared with TRBD2. Germline-derived CDR1 and CDR2 are DFQATT and SNEGSKA (reference sequence). The trim removed 8 bases at V and 3 bases at J, leaving 12 bases unmatched. The CDR3 is 15 amino acids. Here the CDR3 DNA reads TGCAGTCCTCTTTTGACTAGCGGAGCGACAGATACGCAGTATTTT. This gives the protein CSPLLTSGATDTQYF.

The chain's CDR3 is CSVVFPGQGYEQYF. The DNA for the CDR3 is TGCAGCGTTGTCTTCCCGGGACAGGGTTACGAGCAGTACTTC. The rearrangement uses TRBV29-1 and TRBJ2-7; 9 positions match TRBD1. CDR3 length: 14 residues. V dropped 4 bases and J dropped 4; count of bases not matched to a gene: 8. CDR1 SQVTM and CDR2 ANQGSEA come from the germline V gene.

This clonotype was counted between two and nine times. The chain combines TRBV29-1 with TRBJ2-1; 8 bases are shared with TRBD2. V lost 2 bases to trimming and J lost 6 bases; unmatched junction nucleotides: 3. The CDR3 covers 13 residues. Germline V gene data show CDR1 as SQVTM and CDR2 as ANQGSEA. CDR3 bases: TGCAGCGTTGAACGGACTAGCTCCAATGAGCAGTTCTTC. It codes for CSVERTSSNEQFF.

The chain combines TRBV24-1 with TRBJ1-2; D remains unclear. The CDR3 extends over 15 amino acids. CDR1 and CDR2 from the germline V gene are KGHDR and SFDVKD. V lost 5 bases and J lost 2, with 14 bases in between. The CDR3 region is CATSGLLGLNYGYTF. DNA for the CDR3: TGTGCCACCAGTGGCCTCTTAGGGTTGAACTATGGCTACACCTTC.

This clonotype has more than one count but fewer than ten. This chain connects TRBV27 to TRBJ2-3; no definite D call. Germline assignment: CDR1 MNHEY and CDR2 SMNVEV (reference sequence). Between the trimmed V and J ends, which lost 6 bases and 2 bases, there was a span of 3 bases. The CDR3 loop spans 11 amino acids. This CDR3 is CASSSTDTQYF. CDR3 coding DNA: TGTGCCAGCAGCTCCACAGATACGCAGTATTTT.

This CDR3 is CASSAVRGGQGSTDTQYF. CDR3 nucleotide sequence: TGTGCCAGCAGCGCAGTAAGAGGAGGACAGGGGAGCACAGATACGCAGTATTTT. V is TRBV9 and J is TRBJ2-3; 9 bases agree with TRBD1. Germline V gives CDR1 SGDLS, CDR2 YYNGEE. The CDR3 is made up of 18 amino acids. Losses at the gene ends were 3 bases for V and 0 bases for J; bases not matched to a gene: 11.